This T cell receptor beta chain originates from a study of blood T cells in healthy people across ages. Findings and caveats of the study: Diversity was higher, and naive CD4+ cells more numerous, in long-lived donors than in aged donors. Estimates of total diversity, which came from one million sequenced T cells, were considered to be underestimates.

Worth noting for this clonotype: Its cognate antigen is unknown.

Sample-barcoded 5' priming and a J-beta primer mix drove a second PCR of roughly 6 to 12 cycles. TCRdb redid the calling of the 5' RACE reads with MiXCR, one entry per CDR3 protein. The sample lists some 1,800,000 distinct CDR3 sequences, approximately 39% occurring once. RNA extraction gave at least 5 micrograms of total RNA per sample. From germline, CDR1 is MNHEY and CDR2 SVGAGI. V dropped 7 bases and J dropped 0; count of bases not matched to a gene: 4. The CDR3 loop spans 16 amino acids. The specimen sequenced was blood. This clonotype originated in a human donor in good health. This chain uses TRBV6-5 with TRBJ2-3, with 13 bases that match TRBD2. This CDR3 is CASKGLAGSSTDTQYF. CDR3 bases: TGTGCCAGCAAGGGACTAGCGGGGTCTAGCACAGATACGCAGTATTTT.